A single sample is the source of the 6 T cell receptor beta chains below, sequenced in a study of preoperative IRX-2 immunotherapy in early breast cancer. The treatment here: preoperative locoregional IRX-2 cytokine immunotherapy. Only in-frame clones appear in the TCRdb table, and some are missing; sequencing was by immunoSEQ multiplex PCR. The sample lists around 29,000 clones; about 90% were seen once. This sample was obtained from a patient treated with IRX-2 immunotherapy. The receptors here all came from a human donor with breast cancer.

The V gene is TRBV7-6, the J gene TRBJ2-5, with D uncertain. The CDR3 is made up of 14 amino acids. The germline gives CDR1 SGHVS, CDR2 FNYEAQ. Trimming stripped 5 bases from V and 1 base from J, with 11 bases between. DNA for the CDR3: TGTGCCAGCAGCAAAGACGGCGGCCAAGAGACCCAGTACTTC. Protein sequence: CASSKDGGQETQYF.

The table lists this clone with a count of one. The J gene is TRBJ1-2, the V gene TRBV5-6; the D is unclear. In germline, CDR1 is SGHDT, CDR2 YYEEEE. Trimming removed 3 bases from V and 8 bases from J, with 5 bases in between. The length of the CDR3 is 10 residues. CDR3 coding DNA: TGTGCCAGCAGCTCGGGGGGCTACACCTTC. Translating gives CASSSGGYTF. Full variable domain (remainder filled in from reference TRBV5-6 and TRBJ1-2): DAGVTQSPTHLIKTRGQQVTLRCSPKSGHDTVSWYQQALGQGPQFIFQYYEEEERQRGNFPDRFSGHQFPNYSSELNVNALLLGDSALYLCASSSGGYTFGSGTRLTVV.

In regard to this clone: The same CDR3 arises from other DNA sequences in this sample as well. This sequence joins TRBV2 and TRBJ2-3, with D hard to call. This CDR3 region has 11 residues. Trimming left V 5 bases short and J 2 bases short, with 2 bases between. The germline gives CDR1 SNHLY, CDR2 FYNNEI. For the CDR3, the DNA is TGTGCCAGCAGTCCCACAGATACGCAGTATTTT. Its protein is CASSPTDTQYF.

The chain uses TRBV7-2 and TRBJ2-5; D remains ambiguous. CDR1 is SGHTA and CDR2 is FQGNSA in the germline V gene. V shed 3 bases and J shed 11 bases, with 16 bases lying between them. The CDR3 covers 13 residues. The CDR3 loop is CASSFSSNLEQYF. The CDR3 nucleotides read TGTGCCAGCAGCTTCAGTAGCAACCTAGAGCAGTACTTC.

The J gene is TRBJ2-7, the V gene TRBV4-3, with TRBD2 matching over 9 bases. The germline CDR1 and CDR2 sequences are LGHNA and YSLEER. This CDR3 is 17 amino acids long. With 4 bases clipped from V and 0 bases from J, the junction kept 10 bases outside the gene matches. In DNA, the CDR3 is TGCGCCAGCAGCCGTTACCTAGCGGGGACCAACTCCTACGAGCAGTACTTC. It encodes CASSRYLAGTNSYEQYF.

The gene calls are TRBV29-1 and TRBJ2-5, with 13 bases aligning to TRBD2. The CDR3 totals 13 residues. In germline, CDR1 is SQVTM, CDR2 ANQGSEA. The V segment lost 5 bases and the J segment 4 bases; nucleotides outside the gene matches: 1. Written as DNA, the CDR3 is TGCAGCGTTTGGACTAGCGGGAGAGAGACCCAGTACTTC. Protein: CSVWTSGRETQYF.